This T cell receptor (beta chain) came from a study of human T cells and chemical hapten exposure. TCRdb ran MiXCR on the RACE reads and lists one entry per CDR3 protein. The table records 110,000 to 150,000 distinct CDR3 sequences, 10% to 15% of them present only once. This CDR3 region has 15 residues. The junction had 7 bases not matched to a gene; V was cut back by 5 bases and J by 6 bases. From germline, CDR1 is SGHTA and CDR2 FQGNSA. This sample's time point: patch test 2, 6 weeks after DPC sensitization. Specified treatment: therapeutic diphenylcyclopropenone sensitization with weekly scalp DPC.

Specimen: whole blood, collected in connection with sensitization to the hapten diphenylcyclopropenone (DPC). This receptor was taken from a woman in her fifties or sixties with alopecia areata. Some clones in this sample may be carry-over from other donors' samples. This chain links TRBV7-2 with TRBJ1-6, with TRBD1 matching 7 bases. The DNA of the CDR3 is TGTGCCAGCAGCCCAACCCGACAGGGTAATTCACCCCTCCACTTT. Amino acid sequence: CASSPTRQGNSPLHF.